The 31 T cell receptor beta chains below were found in one sample sequenced in a study of beta chain features in type 1 diabetes. The study reverse transcribed the entire isolated RNA, so it sequenced expressed TCRB transcripts. TCRdb's copy holds only in-frame clones and misses some; the assay was immunoSEQ multiplex PCR. Of almost 350,000 clones in the sample, 6.5% to 10% were seen once. The sample taken for sequencing was central memory CD4+ T cells from blood. Receptors originate from a woman aged 18-29 years in good health.

The chain recombines TRBV6-1 with TRBJ2-7; 9 bases are a match to TRBD1. The CDR3 is made up of 13 amino acids. V was pared by 8 bases and J by 4 bases, with 6 bases of the junction left unmatched. Germline V gene lookup returns CDR1 MNHNS and CDR2 SASEGT. Here the CDR3 DNA reads TGTGCCAGCGACCAGGGGACAGGGTACGAGCAGTACTTC. Its protein is CASDQGTGYEQYF.

A few counts support this clone. This chain uses TRBV5-6 with TRBJ2-3, with 8 bases lining up with TRBD1. Germline V CDR1 and CDR2: SGHDT, YYEEEE. Germline trimming cut 1 base from V and 2 bases from J; bases unmatched to any gene: 9. This CDR3 is built from 17 residues. The CDR3 region is CASSLWTGSTYTDTQYF. In nucleotides, the CDR3 is TGTGCCAGCAGCTTGTGGACAGGGTCAACCTACACAGATACGCAGTATTTT.

The chain carries TRBV7-2 and TRBJ2-2; D may be TRBD1 (5 bases). Germline assignment: CDR1 SGHTA and CDR2 FQGNSA. Trimming removed 2 bases at V and 1 base at J, with 11 bases between. CDR3 length equals 16 residues. CDR3 residues: CASSLMAGRNTGELFF. The CDR3 DNA follows: TGTGCCAGCAGCTTAATGGCAGGGCGGAACACCGGGGAGCTGTTTTTT.

This clone has more than one count but fewer than ten. This chain uses TRBV4-2 with TRBJ1-1; D is undetermined. Trimming cost V 1 base and J 3 bases, with 12 bases left between them. The CDR3 has 15 residues. The germline V gene encodes CDR1 LGHNA and CDR2 YNFKEQ. CDR3 sequence reads: CASSQAPGKDTEAFF. In nucleotides, the CDR3 is TGTGCCAGCAGCCAAGCTCCGGGGAAGGACACTGAAGCTTTCTTT.

This chain joins TRBV28 and TRBJ2-7; D gene ambiguous. This CDR3 contains 12 residues. The germline V gene has CDR1 MDHEN and CDR2 SYDVKM. Trimming took off 4 bases at V and 6 bases at J, with 10 bases between the two ends. For the CDR3, the DNA is TGTGCCAGCAGTTCTGGACCCTTCGAGCAGTACTTC. It specifies CASSSGPFEQYF.

The J gene is TRBJ1-3, the V gene TRBV11-2; D gene unclear. The CDR3 is made up of 16 amino acids. Germline V CDR1 and CDR2: SGHAT, FQNNGV. V was clipped by 4 bases and J by 2 bases, with 15 bases between them. CDR3 nucleotides: TGTGCCAGCAGCTCAACTGCTCAGCACACTGGAAACACCATATATTTT. Protein: CASSSTAQHTGNTIYF.

The CDR3 sequence is CASSLAGQGVGETQYF. The CDR3, as DNA: TGTGCCAGCAGCTTAGCGGGACAGGGCGTCGGAGAGACCCAGTACTTC. The V and J genes are TRBV7-2 and TRBJ2-5; 9 bases are shared with TRBD1. Germline trimming cut 0 bases from V and 4 bases from J; bases unmatched to any gene: 6. The germline gives CDR1 SGHTA, CDR2 FQGNSA. The CDR3 length is 16 residues.

The chain joins TRBV19 to TRBJ2-4; possible D gene TRBD2, 5 bases. The germline V and J ends were trimmed by 4 bases and 1 base, with 8 bases remaining between them. The CDR3 consists of 14 residues. CDR1 and CDR2 from the germline V gene are LNHDA and SQIVND (reference sequence). CDR3 residues: CASSTSGAKNIQYF. CDR3 in DNA: TGTGCCAGTAGTACATCGGGGGCCAAAAACATTCAGTACTTC.

The chain has TRBV6-6 and TRBJ2-7; D possibly corresponds to TRBD1 (6 bases). The V gene lost 1 base and the J gene lost 2 bases, with 12 bases spanning the gap. CDR3 length: 15 amino acids. Germline CDR1 MNHNY, CDR2 SVGAGI (reference sequence). This CDR3 reads CASSYLARGPYEQYF. As DNA, the CDR3 is TGTGCCAGCAGTTACTTGGCCAGGGGCCCCTACGAGCAGTACTTC.

The chain links TRBV9 to TRBJ2-2; D is perhaps TRBD1 (8 bases). The V and J ends lost 2 bases and 0 bases respectively, with 14 bases between them. The length of the CDR3 is 17 residues. Germline lookup yields CDR1 SGDLS and CDR2 YYNGEE. The CDR3 reads CASSVTGGLTNTGELFF. For the CDR3, the DNA is TGTGCCAGCAGCGTTACAGGGGGACTAACGAACACCGGGGAGCTGTTTTTT.

This clone was seen more than once but under ten times. V gene TRBV6-5 combines with J gene TRBJ2-3; TRBD2 matches 10 bases. From germline, CDR1 is MNHEY and CDR2 SVGAGI. The CDR3 extends over 14 amino acids. The V segment lost 6 bases and the J segment 6 bases; nucleotides outside the gene matches: 6. CDR3: CASRASGSGDTQYF. Written as DNA, the CDR3 is TGTGCCAGCAGGGCTAGCGGGAGTGGGGATACGCAGTATTTT.

This clone showed up just a few times. The gene calls are TRBV5-1 and TRBJ2-1; 13 positions agree with TRBD2. The CDR3 is 16 amino acids. Trimming cost V 0 bases and J 10 bases; bases outside gene matches: 7. Germline V CDR1 and CDR2: SGHRS, YFSETQ. CDR3 residues: CASSLGTSGSRNEQFF. Written as DNA, the CDR3 is TGCGCCAGCAGCTTGGGGACTAGCGGGAGTAGAAACGAGCAGTTCTTC.

Concerning this clone: With a much larger clone just one base away, this may be a read error. This sequence joins TRBV7-8 and TRBJ1-2; D is ambiguous. With 6 bases removed from V and 4 bases from J, the gap between germline ends came to 9 bases. Germline V gene sequence: CDR1 SGHVS, CDR2 FQNEAQ. The CDR3 is made up of 12 amino acids. The CDR3 region is CASRTRSYGYTF. The CDR3 nucleotides read TGTGCCAGCAGGACAAGGAGCTATGGCTACACCTTC.

The chain recombines TRBV29-1 with TRBJ1-1, with 9 bases matching TRBD1. Germline V gives CDR1 SQVTM, CDR2 ANQGSEA. V lost 4 bases to trimming and J lost 4 bases; unmatched junction nucleotides: 13. This CDR3 spans 16 amino acids. This CDR3 is CSVGSGQGSLSTEAFF. The CDR3 DNA reads TGCAGCGTTGGTTCGGGACAGGGATCCTTGAGCACTGAAGCTTTCTTT.

This chain links TRBV11-1 with TRBJ2-2; tentatively, D is TRBD2 (6 bases). Germline V CDR1 and CDR2: SGHAT, FQDESV (reference sequence). Between the trimmed V and J ends, which lost 8 bases and 0 bases, there was a span of 10 bases. The CDR3 has 14 residues. For the CDR3, the DNA is TGTGCCAGCTCGCGGGATCCGAACACCGGGGAGCTGTTTTTT. It yields the protein CASSRDPNTGELFF.

This clone was seen ten or more times. The chain has TRBV28 and TRBJ2-2, with D perhaps matching TRBD1 (6 bases). This CDR3 comprises 13 residues. Trimming took 8 bases from V and 1 from J, leaving 8 bases between them. Germline V lookup: CDR1 MDHEN, CDR2 SYDVKM. The CDR3 loop reads CASRTENTGELFF. In nucleotides, the CDR3 is TGTGCCAGCCGGACAGAGAACACCGGGGAGCTGTTTTTT.

This clone has ten or more counts. The chain is built from TRBV7-9 and TRBJ1-4; 7 bases align to TRBD1. Per the germline V gene, CDR1 is SEHNR and CDR2 is FQNEAQ (reference sequence). Unmatched junction bases numbered 10, after V lost 5 bases and J lost 10 bases. The CDR3 loop spans 14 amino acids. For the CDR3, the DNA is TGTGCCAGCAGCCCGACAGGGCTAGCCGTAAAACTGTTTTTT. It is translated as CASSPTGLAVKLFF.

Written as DNA, the CDR3 is TGTGCCAGCAGCTCCTCACTAGCGGGAGGGGTTGAGCAGTACTTC. Translation gives CASSSSLAGGVEQYF. This sequence joins TRBV7-2 and TRBJ2-7, with 13 bases fitting TRBD2. The junction had 7 bases not matched to a gene; V was cut back by 4 bases and J by 7 bases. Germline V gives CDR1 SGHTA, CDR2 FQGNSA. The CDR3 covers 15 residues.

Concerning this clone itself: One end of the junction does not line up with germline, which may come from a read error. The gene calls are TRBV20-1 and TRBJ1-2; 7 bases line up with TRBD1. Per the germline V gene, CDR1 is DFQATT and CDR2 is SNEGSKA (reference sequence). This CDR3 has 9 amino acids. The CDR3 DNA follows: TGCAGTGGGATAGGGGGCTCCACCTTC. It is translated as CSGIGGSTF.

This clone occurred many times. The J gene is TRBJ2-7, the V gene TRBV29-1, with 8 positions matching TRBD1. Germline V gives CDR1 SQVTM, CDR2 ANQGSEA. The junction had 5 bases not matched to a gene; V was cut back by 4 bases and J by 3 bases. This CDR3 has 13 amino acids. CDR3 DNA: TGCAGCGTTGTATCACAGGGGGGCTACGAGCAGTACTTC. Residues: CSVVSQGGYEQYF.

The chain employs TRBV28 and TRBJ2-1; D gene ambiguous. The CDR3 totals 12 residues. Germline-derived CDR1 and CDR2 are MDHEN and SYDVKM. V shed 7 bases and J shed 12 bases, with 16 bases lying between them. CDR3 loop: CASKGRHQGQFF. The CDR3, as DNA: TGTGCCAGCAAGGGCCGGCACCAAGGGCAGTTCTTC.

This clone was observed a handful of times. This chain joins TRBV28 and TRBJ1-2; possible D gene TRBD1, 5 bases. Germline V CDR1 and CDR2: MDHEN, SYDVKM. The CDR3 runs to 14 residues. V was trimmed by 5 bases and J by 7 bases, leaving 17 bases between them. CDR3 in DNA: TGTGCCAGCAGTACCTCCGGGGGGTCGGGTGGCTACACCTTC. Amino acids: CASSTSGGSGGYTF.

The chain carries TRBV7-2 and TRBJ2-2, with 8 bases that match TRBD2. With 1 base clipped from V and 1 base from J, the junction kept 5 bases outside the gene matches. CDR3 length equals 17 residues. Germline loops: CDR1 SGHTA, CDR2 FQGNSA. CDR3 sequence: CASSLVGSGMNTGELFF. The CDR3 nucleotides are TGTGCCAGCAGCTTAGTTGGTAGCGGGATGAACACCGGGGAGCTGTTTTTT.

This chain joins TRBV11-2 and TRBJ2-1, with D unclear. Germline CDR1 reads SGHAT; CDR2 reads FQNNGV. The CDR3 has 16 residues. V was clipped by 1 base and J by 0 bases, with 10 bases between them. The CDR3 bases are TGTGCCAGCAGCTTAGTCCTGGATAGCTCCTACAATGAGCAGTTCTTC. This sequence encodes CASSLVLDSSYNEQFF. The whole variable domain, remainder taken from reference TRBV11-2 and TRBJ2-1, is EAGVAQSPRYKIIEKRQSVAFWCNPISGHATLYWYQQILGQGPKLLIQFQNNGVVDDSQLPKDRFSAERLKGVDSTLKIQPAKLEDSAVYLCASSLVLDSSYNEQFFGPGTRLTVL.

This clone was observed at least ten times. The chain uses TRBV28 and TRBJ1-5; the D is unclear. The CDR3 has 13 residues. The germline CDR1 and CDR2 sequences are MDHEN and SYDVKM. The germline V and J ends were trimmed by 6 bases and 5 bases, with 11 bases remaining between them. The CDR3 protein is CASRFQMDQPQHF. CDR3 bases: TGTGCCAGCAGGTTCCAGATGGATCAGCCCCAGCATTTT.

This clone has more than one count but fewer than ten. The chain uses TRBV5-1 and TRBJ2-1, with TRBD1 matching over 11 bases. CDR3 length: 14 residues. The V and J ends lost 4 bases and 8 bases, in that order; junction bases with no gene match: 5. Germline CDR1 and CDR2: SGHRS and YFSETQ. The CDR3 DNA is TGCGCCAGCAGCGGACAGGGGGCGAAAGATGAGCAGTTCTTC. Protein: CASSGQGAKDEQFF.

The rearrangement uses TRBV7-3 and TRBJ2-1; no clear D gene. V was shortened by 1 base and J by 16 bases, with 14 bases between the two germline ends. Germline V gene data show CDR1 as SGHTA and CDR2 as FQGTGA. CDR3 length: 12 amino acids. The CDR3 DNA reads as TGTGCCAGCAGCTTAAACTCACCCCCGCTCTTCTTC. Residues: CASSLNSPPLFF.

This clone was found many times. The V call is TRBV28, the J call TRBJ2-7; TRBD2 matches 13 bases. This CDR3 has 18 amino acids. V dropped 2 bases and J dropped 2; count of bases not matched to a gene: 9. The V gene's germline CDR1 is MDHEN and CDR2 SYDVKM. In nucleotides, the CDR3 is TGTGCCAGCAGTTTACTCAGAAAAACTAGCGGGAGGGCCTACGAGCAGTACTTC. Translating gives CASSLLRKTSGRAYEQYF.

J is TRBJ1-5 and V is TRBV28, with 10 bases fitting TRBD1. V was pared by 9 bases and J by 6 bases, with 5 bases of the junction left unmatched. This CDR3 has 13 residues. Germline lookup yields CDR1 MDHEN and CDR2 SYDVKM. The chain's CDR3 is CASGTGEIQPQHF. DNA for the CDR3: TGTGCCAGTGGGACAGGGGAAATTCAGCCCCAGCATTTT.

As for this clone: Other nucleotide sequences from this sample produce the same CDR3. The rearrangement links TRBV7-9 to TRBJ2-5, with D unclear. The CDR3 has 11 amino acids. The V and J ends lost 4 bases and 3 bases respectively, with 3 bases between them. Germline CDR1 reads SEHNR; CDR2 reads FQNEAQ (reference sequence). The CDR3 DNA follows: TGTGCCAGCAGCTCTAAAGAGACCCAGTACTTC. It yields the protein CASSSKETQYF.

This clone has a handful of counts. Other DNA sequences in the sample encode the same CDR3. The chain combines TRBV5-1 with TRBJ1-5; the D gene is possibly TRBD1 (5 bases). CDR3 length equals 14 residues. V was trimmed by 0 bases and J by 4 bases, leaving 8 bases between them. Germline V CDR1 and CDR2: SGHRS, YFSETQ. The CDR3 protein is CASSLGDRNQPQHF. DNA of the CDR3: TGCGCCAGCAGCTTGGGTGACAGAAATCAGCCCCAGCATTTT. The full variable domain, with the rest looked up from reference TRBV5-1 and TRBJ1-5, is KAGVTQTPRYLIKTRGQQVTLSCSPISGHRSVSWYQQTPGQGLQFLFEYFSETQRNKGNFPGRFSGRQFSNSRSEMNVSTLELGDSALYLCASSLGDRNQPQHFGDGTRLSIL.